The present TCR beta chain was sequenced within a study of stem cell transplantation in POMP-related autoinflammatory disease (dated by TCRdb to the early 2020s). In terms of the full investigation: The study hypothesized that defective thymoproteasomes impair MHC class I-dependent CD8+ T-cell differentiation and positive selection, skewing the TRB repertoire. Prior to transplant, the patients had CD4+ naive T-cell skewing, low CD8+ T-cell proportions, and decreased T-cell cytokine secretion. High-throughput TRB sequencing assessed how POMP deficiency affects T-cell receptor beta repertoire diversity and CDR3 characteristics. Study-wide findings and limitations: Across all analyzed T-cell subsets, PRAID patients tended toward lower TRB diversity and higher clonality. The number of unique TRB V-J gene pairings in PRAID patients was restricted. In PRAID patients, the trend toward increased clonality and lower diversity reached statistical significance only for regulatory T cells.

V is shortened by 3 bases, J by 9 bases, and the region joining them spans 9 bases. From a lookup of the germline V gene, CDR1 and CDR2 are SGHTA and FQGNSA. The CDR3, from cysteine to phenylalanine, totals 13 residues. The only DNA kept is the CDR3, 39 bases in frame from the first base. As concerns this clone: The antigen it binds to is not known. No base quality values were provided; no much bigger clone lies one nucleotide off.

Sample time point, as interpreted from the label and publication: before hematopoietic stem cell transplant. PRAID featured prominent immunodeficiency alongside autoinflammation. T-cell subsets (conventional T cells, CD8+ T cells, regulatory T cells, T follicular helper cells) were sorted before TRB sequencing. Library construction relied on the immunoSEQ multiplex PCR assay. Per the authors' processing: Shannon entropy, which takes clonal size distribution into account, was used to quantify repertoire diversity. The Gini-Simpson index (Simpson_1-D) was used to measure inequality in clonotype distribution. What TCRdb holds here is the immuneACCESS table cut down to in-frame rearrangements. Part of the clones is not present; checked against another copy, under half of the missing clones reflect an unresolved V gene, and the others are unexplained. The DNA was the basis for D and trimming; V, J and clone size are from that table. Here the sample has 25,000 to 30,000 clones; 82% occur a single time. The biggest ten clones account for approximately 2.3% of the sample.

The sequence is built from TRBV7-2 and TRBJ1-6; no D gene call is confident. The TCR sequence derives from a human donor with POMP-related autoinflammation and immune dysregulation (PRAID). Sample: CD4+ T cells from PBMCs, taken before stem cell transplantation. The nucleotide sequence reads TGTGCCAGCAGCTTGAGTCTGGGTTCACCCCTCCACTTT. This codes for CASSLSLGSPLHF. Reference TRBV7-2 and TRBJ1-6 genes cover what lies past the CDR3, so the full variable domain is GAGVSQSPSNKVTEKGKDVELRCDPISGHTALYWYRQSLGQGLEFLIYFQGNSAPDKSGLPSDRFSAERTGGSVSTLTIQRTQQEDSAVYLCASSLSLGSPLHFGNGTRLTVT.